The next 22 T cell receptor beta chains were all read from a single sample in a study of OX40 agonist ivuxolimab in advanced cancers. Assay used: immunoSEQ multiplex PCR; TCRdb lists only in-frame clones, some missing. The table lists 25,000 to 35,000 clones, roughly nine tenths of them singletons. The starting material was CD4+ or CD8+ T cells sorted from blood, obtained in a trial of the OX40 agonist ivuxolimab. All receptors come from an adult with an advanced solid tumor such as melanoma, head and neck, liver or kidney cancer.

The rearrangement links TRBV7-2 to TRBJ1-5, with 12 bases identical to TRBD1. The germline gives CDR1 SGHTA, CDR2 FQGNSA. Trimming cost V 5 bases and J 11 bases; bases outside gene matches: 10. The CDR3 runs to 15 residues. DNA of the CDR3: TGTGCCAGCAGCCTTATTACGGGACAGGGGGCAGCCCAGCATTTT. This translates into CASSLITGQGAAQHF. Full variable domain (missing parts from reference TRBV7-2 and TRBJ1-5): GAGVSQSPSNKVTEKGKDVELRCDPISGHTALYWYRQSLGQGLEFLIYFQGNSAPDKSGLPSDRFSAERTGGSVSTLTIQRTQQEDSAVYLCASSLITGQGAAQHFGDGTRLSIL.

This clone was found a few times. The rearrangement links TRBV11-2 to TRBJ2-7; D is perhaps TRBD1 (6 bases). The CDR3 covers 14 residues. V shed 5 bases and J shed 0 bases, with 11 bases lying between them. The germline V gene has CDR1 SGHAT and CDR2 FQNNGV. In DNA, the CDR3 is TGTGCCAGCAGCAATTCGGACAGCTCCTACGAGCAGTACTTC. As protein: CASSNSDSSYEQYF. The full variable domain, with the rest looked up from reference TRBV11-2 and TRBJ2-7, is EAGVAQSPRYKIIEKRQSVAFWCNPISGHATLYWYQQILGQGPKLLIQFQNNGVVDDSQLPKDRFSAERLKGVDSTLKIQPAKLEDSAVYLCASSNSDSSYEQYFGPGTRLTVT.

The V call is TRBV9, the J call TRBJ2-2, with a weak D call TRBD1 (5 bases). CDR1 SGDLS and CDR2 YYNGEE come from the germline V gene. This CDR3 region has 14 residues. The V end was cut by 3 bases, the J end by 4 bases, with 10 bases between. The CDR3 reads CASSAHRSTGELFF. The CDR3 bases are TGTGCCAGCAGCGCGCACAGGAGCACCGGGGAGCTGTTTTTT.

V gene TRBV10-3 combines with J gene TRBJ1-2, with no clear D. Trimming stripped 4 bases from V and 6 bases from J, with 15 bases between. This CDR3 region has 14 residues. The germline V gene encodes CDR1 ENHRY and CDR2 SYGVKD. This CDR3 reads CAISAQDDYDGYTF. DNA for the CDR3: TGTGCCATCAGTGCCCAGGACGACTATGATGGCTACACCTTC.

V and J are TRBV27 and TRBJ2-5; D gene unclear. Germline V gene data show CDR1 as MNHEY and CDR2 as SMNVEV (reference sequence). This CDR3 region has 11 residues. The V end lost 6 bases, the J end lost 11 bases, and 13 bases lay between the germline ends. The CDR3 sequence: CASRLAESQYF. For the CDR3, the DNA is TGTGCCAGCAGACTCGCCGAGTCACAGTACTTC.

The V and J genes are TRBV6-5 and TRBJ2-7; the D gene could be TRBD1 or TRBD2 (6 bases each). V lost 4 bases to trimming and J lost 0 bases, with 16 bases between them. Germline V CDR1 and CDR2: MNHEY, SVGAGI. CDR3 size: 16 residues. The chain's CDR3 is CASSFYVEGGSYEQYF. DNA of the CDR3: TGTGCCAGCAGTTTCTACGTGGAGGGGGGCTCCTACGAGCAGTACTTC.

This sequence joins TRBV6-5 and TRBJ1-2; 9 bases fit TRBD1. The junction had 8 bases not matched to a gene; V was cut back by 4 bases and J by 2 bases. This CDR3 region has 16 residues. CDR1 and CDR2 (germline): MNHEY, SVGAGI. The CDR3 coding sequence is TGTGCCAGCAGTTGGGATTGGGACAGGGAAAACTATGGCTACACCTTC. Protein product: CASSWDWDRENYGYTF.

The chain links TRBV19 to TRBJ2-1; 7 bases map to TRBD1. Germline trimming cut 5 bases from V and 4 bases from J; bases unmatched to any gene: 8. Germline CDR1 and CDR2: LNHDA and SQIVND (reference sequence). The CDR3 is 15 amino acids. The CDR3 reads CASSFTGQTYNEQFF. CDR3 bases: TGTGCCAGTAGTTTCACGGGACAGACATACAATGAGCAGTTCTTC.

The chain joins TRBV5-1 to TRBJ1-1; 8 bases fit TRBD1. This CDR3 region has 14 residues. V was pared by 6 bases and J by 5 bases, with 9 bases of the junction left unmatched. CDR1 is SGHRS and CDR2 is YFSETQ in the germline V gene. The CDR3 here is CASIFGQGGTEAFF. The DNA for the CDR3 is TGCGCCAGCATTTTTGGACAGGGTGGGACTGAAGCTTTCTTT.

V and J are TRBV7-9 and TRBJ2-5; D may be TRBD1 or TRBD2 (5 bases each). V lost 5 bases and J 4 bases, leaving 17 bases between the germline ends. CDR1 is SEHNR and CDR2 is FQNEAQ in the germline V gene (reference sequence). The CDR3 sequence is 15 residues long. CDR3 nucleotide sequence: TGTGCCAGCAGCCTTGTAACATGGGGGAGAGAGACCCAGTACTTC. It specifies CASSLVTWGRETQYF.

This clone has only a few counts. The rearrangement links TRBV2 to TRBJ1-5; possibly TRBD1 for D (5 bases). Germline V CDR1 and CDR2: SNHLY, FYNNEI. CDR3 length: 14 amino acids. The V and J ends lost 3 bases and 7 bases respectively, with 13 bases between them. The CDR3 loop reads CASSDPGREQPQHF. The CDR3 DNA reads as TGTGCCAGCAGTGACCCAGGGAGAGAACAGCCCCAGCATTTT.

This clone was recorded only once. This CDR3 is also generated by other DNA sequences in the sample. V is TRBV7-2 and J is TRBJ2-3; D gene unclear. The CDR3 spans 12 residues. Trimming cost V 4 bases and J 0 bases, with 2 bases left between them. The germline V gene encodes CDR1 SGHTA and CDR2 FQGNSA. The CDR3 reads CASSYSTDTQYF. Written as DNA, the CDR3 is TGTGCCAGCAGCTACAGCACAGATACGCAGTATTTT.

Only one count was recorded for this clone. The V gene is TRBV28, the J gene TRBJ2-3; 12 positions agree with TRBD2. The CDR3 length is 15 residues. Trimming at V came to 6 bases and at J to 6 bases, leaving 7 bases not matched to a gene. The germline gives CDR1 MDHEN, CDR2 SYDVKM. CDR3: CASSNLAGGRDTQYF. CDR3 coding DNA: TGTGCCAGCAGCAACCTAGCGGGGGGGAGGGATACGCAGTATTTT. The variable domain in full, completed from reference TRBV28 and TRBJ2-3, reads DVKVTQSSRYLVKRTGEKVFLECVQDMDHENMFWYRQDPGLGLRLIYFSYDVKMKEKGDIPEGYSVSREKKERFSLILESASTNQTSMYLCASSNLAGGRDTQYFGPGTRLTVL.

This chain joins TRBV6-1 and TRBJ1-1; D is possibly TRBD1 (5 bases). Trimming took 4 bases from V and 7 from J, leaving 13 bases between them. There are 13 residues in the CDR3. Germline V CDR1 and CDR2: MNHNS, SASEGT. CDR3 loop: CASSAGAFGEAFF. In DNA form, the CDR3 reads TGTGCCAGCAGTGCTGGGGCCTTTGGTGAAGCTTTCTTT.

This chain connects TRBV4-1 to TRBJ2-3; D is possibly TRBD1 (7 bases). V lost 1 base and J 8 bases, leaving 19 bases between the germline ends. From germline, CDR1 is MGHRA and CDR2 YSYEKL. The CDR3 sequence is 16 residues long. This CDR3 reads CASSQAPEQGEATQYF. CDR3 sequence (DNA): TGCGCCAGCAGCCAAGCCCCTGAGCAGGGGGAGGCTACGCAGTATTTT.

This CDR3 is CASSPHTEAFF. Here the CDR3 DNA reads TGTGCCAGCAGTCCCCACACTGAAGCTTTCTTT. The chain uses TRBV28 and TRBJ1-1; the D is unclear. Germline values: CDR1 MDHEN, CDR2 SYDVKM. This CDR3 spans 11 amino acids. V was trimmed by 5 bases and J by 3 bases, leaving 4 bases between them.

The gene calls are TRBV6-5 and TRBJ2-5; D might be TRBD2 (6 bases). There are 15 residues in the CDR3. Trimming cost V 0 bases and J 4 bases, with 12 bases left between them. Germline V gene sequence: CDR1 MNHEY, CDR2 SVGAGI. CDR3 bases: TGTGCCAGCAGTTACTCGGAGGGGTTACTAGAGACCCAGTACTTC. Amino acid sequence: CASSYSEGLLETQYF.

This chain joins TRBV5-6 and TRBJ2-3, with TRBD2 matching over 11 bases. Germline V gene lookup returns CDR1 SGHDT and CDR2 YYEEEE. The CDR3 loop spans 16 amino acids. Trimming removed 3 bases from V and 1 base from J; junction bases left unmatched: 4. CDR3 residues: CASSSGLAVGTDTQYF. The CDR3 DNA reads TGTGCCAGCAGCTCGGGACTAGCGGTGGGCACAGATACGCAGTATTTT.

V usage is TRBV28 and J usage is TRBJ2-7; the D gene could be TRBD1 or TRBD2 (5 bases each). The CDR3 has 15 amino acids. Germline-derived CDR1 and CDR2 are MDHEN and SYDVKM. Trimming took off 4 bases at V and 0 bases at J, with 13 bases between the two ends. The CDR3 here is CASSYGTESSYEQYF. The CDR3 region has the DNA TGTGCCAGCAGTTACGGGACGGAAAGCTCCTACGAGCAGTACTTC.

The CDR3 DNA follows: TGTGCCAGCAGATCACGGACAGGACACACCGGGGAGCTGTTTTTT. Protein sequence: CASRSRTGHTGELFF. This chain joins TRBV2 and TRBJ2-2; 7 bases are a match to TRBD1. Germline CDR1 and CDR2: SNHLY and FYNNEI. The CDR3 totals 15 residues. V lost 6 bases and J lost 3; bases outside the gene matches: 7.

This chain uses TRBV7-3 with TRBJ2-2; no clear D. The germline V and J ends were trimmed by 1 base and 6 bases, with 15 bases remaining between them. The germline CDR1 and CDR2 sequences are SGHTA and FQGTGA. The CDR3 covers 16 residues. CDR3 in amino acids: CASSLIPSVLPGELFF. The CDR3 bases are TGTGCCAGCAGCTTAATACCCAGCGTTCTACCCGGGGAGCTGTTTTTT. Variable domain in full (rest from reference TRBV7-3 and TRBJ2-2): GAGVSQTPSNKVTEKGKYVELRCDPISGHTALYWYRQSLGQGPEFLIYFQGTGAADDSGLPNDRFFAVRPEGSVSTLKIQRTERGDSAVYLCASSLIPSVLPGELFFGEGSRLTVL.

The gene calls are TRBV5-6 and TRBJ1-1, with 7 nucleotides matching TRBD1. The trim removed 1 base at V and 1 base at J, leaving 4 bases unmatched. CDR1 and CDR2 from the germline V gene are SGHDT and YYEEEE. The CDR3 is made up of 15 amino acids. The CDR3 reads CASSLRDRQNTEAFF. The CDR3 DNA reads TGTGCCAGCAGCTTGAGGGACAGACAGAACACTGAAGCTTTCTTT. The full variable domain, completed using reference TRBV5-6 and TRBJ1-1, is DAGVTQSPTHLIKTRGQQVTLRCSPKSGHDTVSWYQQALGQGPQFIFQYYEEEERQRGNFPDRFSGHQFPNYSSELNVNALLLGDSALYLCASSLRDRQNTEAFFGQGTRLTVV.